These 11 T cell receptor beta chains were sequenced from one sample in a study of blood T cell repertoires in COVID-19. Produced via immunoSEQ multiplex PCR; TCRdb's table is partial and in-frame only. The sample consists of 65,000 to 85,000 clones, 79% of them appearing once. The material sequenced was peripheral blood. These receptors all come from an elderly woman with active or convalescent COVID-19.

The CDR3 bases are TGTGCCAGCAGTTACCAGGAACGGACCTACAATGAGCAGTTCTTC. This gives the protein CASSYQERTYNEQFF. The V and J genes are TRBV6-2 or TRBV6-3 and TRBJ2-1; D is unresolved. The CDR3 extends over 15 amino acids. Germline lookup yields CDR1 MNHEY and CDR2 SVGEGT. The V end lost 2 bases, the J end lost 2 bases, and 10 bases lay between the germline ends.

The J gene is TRBJ2-7, the V gene TRBV18; 7 positions match TRBD1. Trimming at V came to 2 bases and at J to 4 bases, leaving 11 bases not matched to a gene. The CDR3 runs 16 residues. CDR1 KGHSH and CDR2 LQKENI come from the germline V gene. The CDR3 DNA follows: TGTGCCAGCTCACCATCCGGTTCGGCAGGGGGATACGAGCAGTACTTC. It yields the protein CASSPSGSAGGYEQYF.

V usage is TRBV4-1 and J usage is TRBJ2-1, with 11 bases identical to TRBD2. The CDR3 has 15 amino acids. Germline V gives CDR1 MGHRA, CDR2 YSYEKL. The V segment lost 3 bases and the J segment 2 bases; nucleotides outside the gene matches: 0. CDR3 amino acids: CASSQTSGAYNEQFF. The DNA of the CDR3 is TGCGCCAGCAGCCAGACTAGCGGGGCCTACAATGAGCAGTTCTTC.

The genes are TRBV28 and TRBJ2-5, with D possibly TRBD1 on 6 matching bases. Trimming removed 8 bases at V and 3 bases at J, with 10 bases between. CDR1 and CDR2 from the germline V gene are MDHEN and SYDVKM. The CDR3 consists of 12 residues. CDR3: CASSGAKETQYF. The DNA of the CDR3 is TGTGCCAGCTCAGGGGCGAAAGAGACCCAGTACTTC.

This clone was counted ten times or more. The J gene is TRBJ1-3, the V gene TRBV30; D is unclear. The length of the CDR3 is 15 residues. Germline loops: CDR1 GTSNPN, CDR2 SVGIG (reference sequence). V was clipped by 2 bases and J by 0 bases, with 11 bases between them. The CDR3 DNA reads as TGTGCCTGGAGTTTGGAGCGCCACTCTGGAAACACCATATATTTT. Protein product: CAWSLERHSGNTIYF.

J is TRBJ2-7 and V is TRBV12-5; 7 bases map to TRBD1. Germline V CDR1 and CDR2: LGHNT, FRNRAP. Trimming cost V 8 bases and J 2 bases; bases outside gene matches: 6. The CDR3 is 13 amino acids. Here the CDR3 reads CASWAGTAYEQYF. In DNA, the CDR3 is TGTGCTAGTTGGGCCGGGACAGCCTACGAGCAGTACTTC.

The chain carries TRBV19 and TRBJ2-7; D possibly corresponds to TRBD2 (8 bases). Germline values: CDR1 LNHDA, CDR2 SQIVND (reference sequence). V was clipped by 4 bases and J by 0 bases, with 16 bases between them. The CDR3 spans 16 residues. The CDR3 DNA reads TGTGCCAGTAGTAAGATAGCGGGACAGAGCTCCTACGAGCAGTACTTC. Its protein product is CASSKIAGQSSYEQYF.

The rearrangement joins TRBV6-5 to TRBJ2-3, with 7 bases lining up with TRBD1. V shed 6 bases, J shed 0 bases, and the junction held 6 bases outside the gene matches. Looked up from germline, CDR1 is MNHEY and CDR2 is SVGAGI. The CDR3 is 15 amino acids. CDR3 residues: CASSVDRASTDTQYF. DNA for the CDR3: TGTGCCAGCAGCGTCGACAGGGCCAGCACAGATACGCAGTATTTT.

The rearrangement uses TRBV10-1 and TRBJ1-4, with D perhaps matching TRBD1 (5 bases). Deletions cut 3 bases from V and 7 bases from J, with 12 bases between. The V gene's germline CDR1 is WNHNN and CDR2 SYGVQD (reference sequence). The CDR3 consists of 14 residues. CDR3 amino acids: CASSDDSAFEKLFF. CDR3 bases: TGCGCCAGCAGTGATGACAGCGCCTTTGAAAAACTGTTTTTT.

V gene TRBV7-2 combines with J gene TRBJ2-7, with 7 bases identical to TRBD2. The V gene end was trimmed by 2 bases and the J gene end by 0 bases; junction bases not matched to a gene: 16. Germline V gene sequence: CDR1 SGHTA, CDR2 FQGNSA. The CDR3 loop spans 19 amino acids. The CDR3 loop is CASSLIIPPRTSASYEQYF. The CDR3 DNA follows: TGTGCCAGCAGCTTAATCATTCCCCCCCGCACTAGCGCCTCCTACGAGCAGTACTTC.

The chain carries TRBV7-2 and TRBJ1-6, with 7 bases matching TRBD1. The germline V gene encodes CDR1 SGHTA and CDR2 FQGNSA. V shed 4 bases, J shed 6 bases, and the junction held 6 bases outside the gene matches. The CDR3 is 15 amino acids. CDR3 loop: CASSSPGQINSPLHF. CDR3 DNA: TGTGCCAGCAGCTCGCCGGGACAGATTAATTCACCCCTCCACTTT.